This TCR beta chain was documented in a study of beta chain features in type 1 diabetes. With 6 bases clipped from V and 9 bases from J, the junction kept 5 bases outside the gene matches. The CDR3 totals 13 residues. Germline V lookup: CDR1 MRHNA, CDR2 SNTAGT. Expressed TCRB transcripts were sequenced after all isolated RNA was converted to cDNA. Sequencing used immunoSEQ multiplex PCR; TCRdb keeps in-frame clones, though not all of them. The data hold 450,000 or so clones, with 9.5% to 12% observed a single time. This TCR came from a woman aged 18-29 years in good health. Sample: naive CD4+ T cells from blood. This sequence joins TRBV6-4 and TRBJ1-6, with 7 bases identical to TRBD1. The CDR3 DNA reads TGTGCCAGCAGAGCCGACAGGGCTTCACCCCTCCACTTT. Protein sequence: CASRADRASPLHF.